This TCR beta chain appears in the sequencing data of a study of blood T cell repertoires in COVID-19. Study summary: Whether acute or convalescent, the COVID-19 samples came from the United States, Italy and Spain. PBMCs, B-cell-depleted T cells, or T cells were the source of the cDNA or gDNA that made up the material.

How the authors handled the data: Reference gene primer amplification in the assay estimated nucleated cell counts. The data were produced by immunoSEQ multiplex PCR, yet TCRdb's version contains in-frame clones alone and is incomplete. V and J calls and clone size are those listed in that table; D and trimming were worked out from the DNA. The sample contains around 150,000 clones, around 93% of which appear only once. Germline V CDR1 and CDR2: MRHNA, SNTAGT. Trimming pared 8 bases from V and 3 bases from J, leaving 20 bases between. The CDR3 loop spans 16 amino acids. This receptor was obtained from a woman aged 45-60 years with acute or convalescent COVID-19. This chain uses TRBV6-4 with TRBJ1-5; D unresolved. Material: peripheral blood. CDR3 region: CASDSLSLDFNQPQHF. CDR3 DNA: TGTGCCAGCGATTCGCTTTCGCTAGACTTCAATCAGCCCCAGCATTTT.